This T cell receptor (beta chain) was found in a study of control samples from healthy donors and cancer patients. From germline, CDR1 is SGHDN and CDR2 FVKESK. The CDR3 covers 15 residues. V was clipped by 0 bases and J by 2 bases, with 10 bases between them. Here immunoSEQ multiplex PCR was the method, and the copy in TCRdb shows in-frame clones only, minus some. This sample has roughly 100,000 clones, with around 89% found just once. The genes are TRBV14 and TRBJ1-2; no firm D call. This TCR derives from a man aged 55 to 70 with lung cancer. Sequences were obtained from PBMCs. The CDR3 nucleotides read TGTGCCAGCAGCCAAGAGTACGCGGGGAACTATGGCTACACCTTC. It encodes CASSQEYAGNYGYTF.